This TCR beta chain originates from a study of response to subunit inactivated influenza vaccine. TCRdb redid the calling of the RT-PCR reads with MiXCR, one entry per CDR3 protein. The sample includes approximately 530,000 distinct CDR3 sequences, around 8% of them seen just once. V was shortened by 4 bases and J by 3 bases, with 7 bases between the two germline ends. CDR3 size: 11 residues. The V gene's germline CDR1 is SQVTM and CDR2 ANQGSEA. This specimen consisted of PBMCs from blood, obtained roughly 24 months after vaccination. The chain uses TRBV29-1 and TRBJ2-7; D is undetermined. This TCR came from a man in his fifties or sixties who received an inactivated influenza vaccine. In DNA, the CDR3 is TGCAGCGTTGCCAACTTCTACGAGCAGTACTTC. It is translated as CSVANFYEQYF.